Detailed here is one TCR beta chain. Its specificity is not known. The data derive from a study of spatial heterogeneity in lung cancer. Overall study results and limits: The study found ubiquitous expanded tumor TCRs in blood more at resection than follow-up.

One entry per CDR3 protein results from TCRdb running MiXCR on the 5' RACE reads. The sample holds roughly 120,000 distinct CDR3 sequences, roughly 10% seen once. Time point: blood at routine non-recurrence follow-up after resection. The source material was PBMCs, sampled at follow-up. This TCR was recovered from a female donor with early-stage non-small cell lung cancer.

This chain's CDR3 is CAWRGRAGGNTDTQYF. In DNA form, the CDR3 reads TGTGCCTGGAGGGGCAGGGCGGGAGGCAACACAGATACGCAGTATTTT. The chain combines TRBV30 with TRBJ2-3, with 8 positions matching TRBD2. This CDR3 has 16 residues. Germline values: CDR1 GTSNPN, CDR2 SVGIG (reference sequence). After removal of 3 bases from V and 2 bases from J, the junction contained 10 bases not matched to a gene.